This TCR beta chain came from a study of CXCR3-negative and CXCR3-positive naive CD8 T cells. As for the study in general: Roughly 140 million TRB reads in total, about 1.5 +/- 0.3 million per library. Findings and caveats of the study: TRB CDR3 properties served as the basis for inferring TCR strength, and surface CD5 was comparable between naive subsets. TRB CDR3 hydrophobicity was greater in CXCR3-positive naive cells than in CXCR3-negative naive cells.

Libraries of TRB cDNA were made by 5' RACE and carried UMIs. One entry per CDR3 protein, without DNA, is what TCRdb gives after re-calling the 5' RACE reads. This repertoire comprises about 110,000 distinct CDR3 sequences; its ten largest clones make up around 0.4%. This CDR3 comprises 22 residues. CDR1 is SGHKS and CDR2 is YYEKEE in the germline V gene (reference sequence). With regard to this clonotype: The antigen is unknown.

The chain carries TRBV5-5 and TRBJ2-7; TCRdb returns TRBD2, unconfirmable since there is no DNA. The sample taken for sequencing was naive CXCR3+ CD8+ T cells from blood. This sample's subset: CD45RO-CCR7+CD27+CD95- naive CD8+ T cells expressing CXCR3 (TNR3+). The source of this sequence is a human donor in good health. Some clones in this sample may be carry-over from other donors' samples. The CDR3: CASSLGENVVGGPSGSVYEQYF. Full variable domain (remainder filled in from reference TRBV5-5 and TRBJ2-7): DAGVTQSPTHLIKTRGQQVTLRCSPISGHKSVSWYQQVLGQGPQFIFQYYEKEERGRGNFPDRFSARQFPNYSSELNVNALLLGDSALYLCASSLGENVVGGPSGSVYEQYFGPGTRLTVT.